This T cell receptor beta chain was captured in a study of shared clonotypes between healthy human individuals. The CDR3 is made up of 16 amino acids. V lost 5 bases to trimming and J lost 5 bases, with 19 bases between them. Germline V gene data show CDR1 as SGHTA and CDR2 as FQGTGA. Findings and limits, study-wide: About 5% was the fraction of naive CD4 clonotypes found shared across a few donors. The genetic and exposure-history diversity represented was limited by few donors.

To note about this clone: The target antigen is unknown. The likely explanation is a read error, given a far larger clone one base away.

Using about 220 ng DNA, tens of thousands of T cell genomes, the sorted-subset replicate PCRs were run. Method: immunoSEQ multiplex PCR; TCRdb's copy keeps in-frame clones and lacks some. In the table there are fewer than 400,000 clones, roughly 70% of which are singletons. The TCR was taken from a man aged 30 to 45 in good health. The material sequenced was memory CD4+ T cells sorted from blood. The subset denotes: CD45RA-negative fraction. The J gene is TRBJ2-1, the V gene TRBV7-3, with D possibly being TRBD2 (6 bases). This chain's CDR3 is CASSNGAGLANNEQFF. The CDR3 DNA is TGTGCCAGCAGCAATGGCGCGGGACTGGCCAACAATGAGCAGTTCTTC.